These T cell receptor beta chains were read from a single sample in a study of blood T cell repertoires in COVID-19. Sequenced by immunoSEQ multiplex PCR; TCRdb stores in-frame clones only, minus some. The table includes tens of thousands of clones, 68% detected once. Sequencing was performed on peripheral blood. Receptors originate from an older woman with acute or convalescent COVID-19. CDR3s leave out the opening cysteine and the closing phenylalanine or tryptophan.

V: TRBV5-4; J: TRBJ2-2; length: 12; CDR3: ASSLTGVNGELF
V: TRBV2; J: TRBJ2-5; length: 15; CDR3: ASSERRRGGQGETQY
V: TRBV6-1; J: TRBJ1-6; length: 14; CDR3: ASSERTPSYNSPLH
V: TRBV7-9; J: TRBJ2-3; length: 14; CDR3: ASSLTQGQATDTQY
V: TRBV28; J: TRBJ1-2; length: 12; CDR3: ASSSGQGRYGYT
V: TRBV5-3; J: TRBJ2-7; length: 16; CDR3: ARSKPGLAGGPSYEQY
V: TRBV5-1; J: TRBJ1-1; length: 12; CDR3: ASSLVTGGTEAF
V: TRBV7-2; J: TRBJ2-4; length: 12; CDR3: ASSRAGVDPIQY
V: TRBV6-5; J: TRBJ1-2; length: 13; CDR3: ASSYQNRMTNGYT
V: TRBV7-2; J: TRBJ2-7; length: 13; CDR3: ASTTREGVGYEQY
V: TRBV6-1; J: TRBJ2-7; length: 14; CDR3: ASSELVGGAKREQY
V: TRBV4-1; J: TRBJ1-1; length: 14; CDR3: ASSPTPGQMNTEAF
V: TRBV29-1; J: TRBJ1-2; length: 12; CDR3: SVEGGSGGFGYT
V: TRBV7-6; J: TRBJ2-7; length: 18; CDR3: ASSLAPPGGLLTALHEQY
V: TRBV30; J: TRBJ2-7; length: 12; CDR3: AWTRTGGFVEQY
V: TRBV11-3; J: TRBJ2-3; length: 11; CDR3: ASSLESGDTQY
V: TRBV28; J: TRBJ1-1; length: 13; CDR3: ASSLGGGQVPEAF
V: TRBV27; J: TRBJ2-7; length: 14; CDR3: ASSLGLAEISYEQY
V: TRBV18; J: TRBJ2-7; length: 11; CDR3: ASSPVTDHEQY
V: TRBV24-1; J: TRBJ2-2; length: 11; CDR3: ATSDPGQGELF
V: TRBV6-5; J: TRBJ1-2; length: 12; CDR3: ASSSGTGGPINT
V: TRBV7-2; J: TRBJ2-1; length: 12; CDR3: ASSRDRGIDEQF
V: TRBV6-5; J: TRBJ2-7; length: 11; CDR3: ASTGTGAYEQY
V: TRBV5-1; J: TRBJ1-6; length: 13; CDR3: ASSFTGEVDSPLH
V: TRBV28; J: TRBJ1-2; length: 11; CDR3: ASSWGQQYGYT
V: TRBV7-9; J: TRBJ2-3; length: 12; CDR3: ASSFSGVADTQY
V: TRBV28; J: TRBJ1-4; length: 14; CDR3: ASSLTSRGRDEKLF
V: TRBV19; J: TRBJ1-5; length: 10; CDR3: ASMSGVQPQH
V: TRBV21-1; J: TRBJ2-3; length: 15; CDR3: ASSKVGTGSSTDTQY
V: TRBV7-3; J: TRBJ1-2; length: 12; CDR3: ASSATGQGSGYT
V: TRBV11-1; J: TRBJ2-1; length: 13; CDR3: ASSLNSGFYNEQF
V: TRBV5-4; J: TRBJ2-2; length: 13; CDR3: ASSRQGANTGELF
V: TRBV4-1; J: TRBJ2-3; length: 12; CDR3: ASSQIAGTDTQY
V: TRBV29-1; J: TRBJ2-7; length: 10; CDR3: SVAGGSYEQY
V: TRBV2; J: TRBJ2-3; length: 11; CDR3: ASGGLPGDTQY
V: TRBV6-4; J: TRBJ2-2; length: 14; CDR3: ASSDSTSGGAGELF
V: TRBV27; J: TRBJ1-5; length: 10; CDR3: ASSQSDQPQH
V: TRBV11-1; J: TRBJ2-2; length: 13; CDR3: ASSRQGGNTGELF
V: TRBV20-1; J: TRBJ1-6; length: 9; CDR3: SARQGSPLH
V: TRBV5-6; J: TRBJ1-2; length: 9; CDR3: ASSLGQGYT
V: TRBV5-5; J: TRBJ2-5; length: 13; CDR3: ASSPLVQYQETQY
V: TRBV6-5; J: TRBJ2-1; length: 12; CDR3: ASSYNRGNNEQF
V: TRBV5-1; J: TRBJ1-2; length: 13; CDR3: ASSLAAGGYYGYT
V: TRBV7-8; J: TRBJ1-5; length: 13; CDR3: ASSLDRGLNQPQH